Listed below are T cell receptor beta chains from one sample, sequenced in a study of PD-L1 blockade in urothelial cancer. The table came from immunoSEQ multiplex PCR; TCRdb's copy has only in-frame clones and leaves some out. The sample lists roughly 32,000 clones; 84% were seen once. The material sequenced was PBMCs, taken around atezolizumab (anti-PD-L1) treatment. All receptors come from a man aged 55 to 69 with urothelial cancer. CDR3s include the opening cysteine and the closing phenylalanine or tryptophan.

v_call: TRBV4-1; j_call: TRBJ2-3; cdr3_aa: CASSQRGGGPGDTQYF
v_call: TRBV6-5; j_call: TRBJ1-2; cdr3_aa: CASSYVGLSYGYTF
v_call: TRBV6-6; j_call: TRBJ1-2; cdr3_aa: CASSEQGYGYTF
v_call: TRBV18; j_call: TRBJ1-5; cdr3_aa: CASSVGQGGNQPQHF
v_call: TRBV30; j_call: TRBJ1-2; cdr3_aa: CAWSVNLLRGDYGYTF
v_call: TRBV2; j_call: TRBJ1-1; cdr3_aa: CASSAQQGFNTEAFF
v_call: TRBV18; j_call: TRBJ2-1; cdr3_aa: CASSPPSTGAIYEQFF
v_call: TRBV2; j_call: TRBJ1-5; cdr3_aa: CASGRDSGGRNQPQHF
v_call: TRBV6-5; j_call: TRBJ1-2; cdr3_aa: CASREGAANYGYTF
v_call: TRBV5-1; j_call: TRBJ2-7; cdr3_aa: CASSSDLATDRVRTYEQYF
v_call: TRBV29-1; j_call: TRBJ2-3; cdr3_aa: CSETGLSTDTQYF
v_call: TRBV30; j_call: TRBJ1-1; cdr3_aa: CAWSQHRGRANTEAFF
v_call: TRBV10-3; j_call: TRBJ2-2; cdr3_aa: CAIKSLAGGRTGELFF
v_call: TRBV7-9; j_call: TRBJ1-2; cdr3_aa: CASSPGIRGPSSYGYTF
v_call: TRBV5-1; j_call: TRBJ1-2; cdr3_aa: CASSLAVRERGYTF
v_call: TRBV18; j_call: TRBJ2-7; cdr3_aa: CASSQTAKPYEQYF
v_call: TRBV7-9; j_call: TRBJ2-3; cdr3_aa: CASSVSGATDTQYF
v_call: TRBV11-2; j_call: TRBJ1-4; cdr3_aa: CASSLDRVTNEKLFF
v_call: TRBV7-2; j_call: TRBJ2-3; cdr3_aa: CASRQGQGARDTQYF
v_call: TRBV5-1; j_call: TRBJ2-3; cdr3_aa: CASSLGQGASGDTQYF
v_call: TRBV30; j_call: TRBJ1-2; cdr3_aa: CAWSLPPGGAGGYTF
v_call: TRBV19; j_call: TRBJ1-5; cdr3_aa: CASWDRVSNQPQHF
v_call: TRBV5-1; j_call: TRBJ2-7; cdr3_aa: CASSPLGGAYEQYF
v_call: TRBV6-5; j_call: TRBJ2-1; cdr3_aa: CASSYLRKEGDEQFF
v_call: TRBV2; j_call: TRBJ1-6; cdr3_aa: CASRPQGLRNSPLHF
v_call: TRBV30; j_call: TRBJ1-4; cdr3_aa: CAWGDLGTNEKLFF
v_call: TRBV7-3; j_call: TRBJ1-2; cdr3_aa: CASSSIGQGYGYTF
v_call: TRBV2; j_call: TRBJ2-1; cdr3_aa: CASSERSRLLTIEQFF
v_call: TRBV29-1; j_call: TRBJ2-2; cdr3_aa: CSVPGQGFFTGELFF
v_call: TRBV29-1; j_call: TRBJ1-2; cdr3_aa: CSVDDRSGSGYGYTF
v_call: TRBV7-2; j_call: TRBJ2-2; cdr3_aa: CASSLVVGAVNTGELFF
v_call: TRBV7-2; j_call: TRBJ1-2; cdr3_aa: CASSISPGTTYGYTF
v_call: TRBV7-6; j_call: TRBJ2-5; cdr3_aa: CASSNPTSGNQETQYF
v_call: TRBV11-2; j_call: TRBJ2-1; cdr3_aa: CASSSTTGNEQFF
v_call: TRBV6-1; j_call: TRBJ1-5; cdr3_aa: CASSEMWGANQPQHF
v_call: TRBV6-1; j_call: TRBJ2-2; cdr3_aa: CASSVDQAPGELFF
v_call: TRBV4-1; j_call: TRBJ2-7; cdr3_aa: CASSQGPGFEPIEQYF
v_call: TRBV27; j_call: TRBJ2-1; cdr3_aa: CASCRDRGYNEQFF
v_call: TRBV27; j_call: TRBJ2-1; cdr3_aa: CASSSRVAGTLNEQFF
v_call: TRBV19; j_call: TRBJ1-5; cdr3_aa: CASSTKTDSNQPQHF
v_call: TRBV7-9; j_call: TRBJ2-3; cdr3_aa: CASSLEGVTQYF
v_call: TRBV4-3; j_call: TRBJ1-5; cdr3_aa: CASSQDEGGINQPQHF
v_call: TRBV4-2; j_call: TRBJ2-3; cdr3_aa: CASSTTGTSSGTDTQYF
v_call: TRBV2; j_call: TRBJ2-6; cdr3_aa: CASTDSRVPGANVLTF
v_call: TRBV19; j_call: TRBJ1-5; cdr3_aa: CASSRQAGANQPQHF
v_call: TRBV19; j_call: TRBJ2-1; cdr3_aa: CASSIAERRDAPLYNEQFF
v_call: TRBV9; j_call: TRBJ1-1; cdr3_aa: CASSLSGRGLAEAFF
v_call: TRBV5-5; j_call: TRBJ2-7; cdr3_aa: CASSPGTRVSYEQYF
v_call: TRBV5-6; j_call: TRBJ1-5; cdr3_aa: CASSFSQISPGPQHF
v_call: TRBV7-9; j_call: TRBJ2-7; cdr3_aa: CASSRGGSSYEQYF
v_call: TRBV7-8; j_call: TRBJ2-1; cdr3_aa: CASSQLRGGSYNEQFF
v_call: TRBV19; j_call: TRBJ2-4; cdr3_aa: CASSPRGEWRPGKNIQYF
v_call: TRBV6-5; j_call: TRBJ1-1; cdr3_aa: CASSSTLQGRAFF
v_call: TRBV4-1; j_call: TRBJ1-2; cdr3_aa: CASSHLTGVVGYTF
v_call: TRBV2; j_call: TRBJ1-1; cdr3_aa: CASSESGALNTEAFF
v_call: TRBV4-2; j_call: TRBJ2-5; cdr3_aa: CASSQETSGGLWETQYF
v_call: TRBV27; j_call: TRBJ2-3; cdr3_aa: CASSFGLGARTDTQYF